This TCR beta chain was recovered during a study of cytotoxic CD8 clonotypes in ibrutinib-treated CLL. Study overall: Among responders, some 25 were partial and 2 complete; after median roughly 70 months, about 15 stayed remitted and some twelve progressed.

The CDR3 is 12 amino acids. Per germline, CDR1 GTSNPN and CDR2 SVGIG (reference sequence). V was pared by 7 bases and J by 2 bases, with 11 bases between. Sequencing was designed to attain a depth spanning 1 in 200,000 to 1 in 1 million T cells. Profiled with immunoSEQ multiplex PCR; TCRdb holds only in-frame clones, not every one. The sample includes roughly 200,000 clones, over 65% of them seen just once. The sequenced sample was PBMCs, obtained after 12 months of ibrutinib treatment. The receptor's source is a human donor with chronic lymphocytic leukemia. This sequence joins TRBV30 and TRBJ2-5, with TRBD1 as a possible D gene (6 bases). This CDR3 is CAYEDSQETQYF. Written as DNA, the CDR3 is TGTGCCTATGAGGACAGTCAAGAGACCCAGTACTTC.